This T cell receptor (beta chain) is from a study of blood T cells in healthy people across ages. Next came a second PCR, run for roughly 6 to 11 cycles, which used a sample-barcoded 5' primer along with a J-beta primer mix. TCRdb redid the calling of the 5' RACE reads with MiXCR, one entry per CDR3 protein. The top ten clones hold more than 4% of a sample with 1.5 million to 1.9 million distinct CDR3 sequences, 35% to 45% of them seen once. The length of the CDR3 is 18 residues. Germline trimming cut 4 bases from V and 1 base from J; bases unmatched to any gene: 8. CDR1 and CDR2 (germline): MGHRA, YSYEKL.

The sequenced material came from blood. This sequence joins TRBV4-1 and TRBJ2-6; TRBD1 matches at 9 bases. This clonotype was sampled from a young woman in good health. CDR3 sequence (DNA): TGCGCCAGCAGCCTCGGACAGGGGAGACTATCTGGGGCCAACGTCCTGACTTTC. Amino acids: CASSLGQGRLSGANVLTF.